This T cell receptor beta chain was retrieved from a study of graft-versus-host responses after intestinal transplantation. About the research overall: Anti-thymocyte globulin induction, then tacrolimus and steroids for about three years, went to all recipients.

V shed 9 bases, J shed 4 bases, and the junction held 6 bases outside the gene matches. The CDR3 length is 13 residues. Per germline, CDR1 MNHEY and CDR2 SVGAGI. In regard to this clone: Its target is not known.

The table came from immunoSEQ multiplex PCR; TCRdb's copy has only in-frame clones and leaves some out. Found here are some 86,000 clones, just over 90% of them singletons; the top ten hold 6%. The rearrangement uses TRBV6-5 and TRBJ2-1, with 7 bases fitting TRBD2. The source material was unstimulated CD8+ T cells sorted from spleen or lymph node cells, sampled before intestinal transplant. The origin of this receptor is a human donor who received an intestinal transplant. CDR3 residues: CASQRGAYNEQFF. CDR3 nucleotide sequence: TGTGCCAGTCAGCGGGGCGCTTACAATGAGCAGTTCTTC.